Shown below are 11 T cell receptor beta chains from a single sample sequenced in a study of blood T cells in healthy people across ages (dated by TCRdb to about 2015). The method was 5' RACE. A second roughly 7 to 11 cycle PCR used a sample-barcoded 5' primer and a J-beta primer mix. Through fastp at Q25 and MiXCR, TCRdb rebuilt clones from the public reads, retaining in-frame beta chains. Rows with a matching CDR3 protein are joined into one entry that keeps the most common DNA and genes. The sample table shows 1.8 million or so distinct CDR3 sequences, and 30% to 40% are seen once. The ten biggest clones cover roughly 23% of the sample. The specimen sequenced was blood. The receptors were gathered from a human donor in good health.

This chain connects TRBV20-1 to TRBJ1-6; D might be TRBD1 (5 bases). The CDR3 has 16 residues. V lost 5 bases, J lost 8 bases, and 22 bases lay in between. The germline gives CDR1 DFQATT, CDR2 SNEGSKA (reference sequence). The DNA for the CDR3 is TGCAGTGCTTCTTCCCAATTCGACGGGGGTGATTCACCCCTCCACTTT. Its protein is CSASSQFDGGDSPLHF.

The rearrangement joins TRBV6-5 to TRBJ2-1, with a weak D call TRBD1 (6 bases). The CDR3 consists of 15 residues. From germline, CDR1 is MNHEY and CDR2 SVGAGI. Between the trimmed V and J ends, which lost 5 bases and 10 bases, there was a span of 21 bases. The CDR3 spells CASSQDRFFSYEQFF. Here the CDR3 DNA reads TGTGCCAGCAGTCAGGACAGATTTTTCTCCTACGAGCAGTTCTTC.

The table lists this clonotype with a few counts. One end of the junction fails to match germline, which may point to a read error. This chain connects TRBV5-1 to TRBJ1-5, with 9 bases aligning to TRBD1. The CDR3 contains 15 residues. CDR1 and CDR2 (germline): SGHRS, YFSETQ. The CDR3: CASSLGTGNNQPQHF. The DNA of the CDR3 is TGTGCCAGCAGTTTGGGGACAGGGAACAATCAGCCCCAGCATTTT.

V gene TRBV29-1 combines with J gene TRBJ2-5, with D perhaps TRBD1 or TRBD2 (5 bases each). The V gene's germline CDR1 is SQVTM and CDR2 ANQGSEA. The CDR3 has 14 residues. V was cut by 6 bases and J by 5 bases, with 19 bases left in between. The CDR3 loop is CSVEGQALGETQYF. In DNA, the CDR3 is TGCAGCGTCGAGGGGCAGGCTCTAGGGGAGACCCAGTACTTC.

The chain has TRBV28 and TRBJ2-1, with 10 bases matching TRBD1. The CDR3 totals 16 residues. Germline CDR1 MDHEN, CDR2 SYDVKM. The ends lost 3 bases at V and 7 bases at J; junction bases unmatched: 9. In DNA, the CDR3 is TGTGCCAGCAGTTTGCTCCAGGGACAGGGGCTGAATGAGCAGTTCTTC. Its protein product is CASSLLQGQGLNEQFF.

The V and J genes are TRBV4-1 and TRBJ2-1; D tentatively reads TRBD1 or TRBD2 (7 bases each). The J call is in doubt because the DNA end fits TRBJ2-7 better. CDR3 length equals 16 residues. The germline gives CDR1 MGHRA, CDR2 YSYEKL. The CDR3 nucleotides are TGCGCCAGCAGCCAACCCGGAGCGGGACAGTACAATGAGCAGTACTTC. Its translation: CASSQPGAGQYNEQYF.

The rearrangement uses TRBV7-2 and TRBJ2-5, with 7 bases that match TRBD1. Germline lookup yields CDR1 SGHTA and CDR2 FQGNSA. The CDR3 sequence is 15 residues long. V shed 5 bases, J shed 5 bases, and the junction held 11 bases outside the gene matches. CDR3 protein: CASSDRQGTGETQYF. The CDR3 DNA is TGTGCCAGCAGCGACCGACAGGGCACCGGGGAGACCCAGTACTTC.

The V gene is TRBV6-5, the J gene TRBJ2-1, with 14 bases that match TRBD2. CDR1 is MNHEY, CDR2 SVGAGI, per germline. CDR3 length: 19 residues. With V trimmed by 5 bases and J by 5 bases, 14 bases remained unmatched. The CDR3 DNA reads TGTGCCAGCAGTAACCTATGGACTAGCGGGGGGATTGGGCACAATGAGCAGTTCTTC. Its protein is CASSNLWTSGGIGHNEQFF.

In its sample, this clonotype was seen a few times. The gene calls are TRBV12-3 or TRBV12-4 and TRBJ1-2; D gene ambiguous. Trimming removed 5 bases from V and 5 bases from J, with 15 bases in between. This CDR3 comprises 14 residues. CDR3 protein: CASSPSRTVYGYTF. The CDR3 nucleotides are TGTGCCAGCAGTCCTAGTCGGACGGTATATGGCTACACCTTC.

This clonotype came up a few times. This rearrangement joins TRBV10-3 to TRBJ1-2; D might be TRBD1 (5 bases). Germline V gene sequence: CDR1 ENHRY, CDR2 SYGVKD. V dropped 3 bases and J dropped 4 bases, with 18 bases sitting between them. The CDR3 extends over 16 amino acids. In DNA form, the CDR3 reads TGTGCCATCAGTGACCCAGGGTCCGTACGACTCTATGGCTACACCTTC. Amino acids: CAISDPGSVRLYGYTF.

This clonotype has just one count. The chain recombines TRBV20-1 with TRBJ2-1, with 7 positions matching TRBD1. The germline CDR1 and CDR2 sequences are DFQATT and SNEGSKA (reference sequence). With V trimmed by 0 bases and J by 12 bases, 14 bases remained unmatched. This CDR3 comprises 15 residues. The CDR3 spells CSARDSTGYGSGQFF. CDR3 nucleotide sequence: TGCAGTGCTAGAGACTCGACAGGGTATGGGTCTGGGCAGTTCTTC.